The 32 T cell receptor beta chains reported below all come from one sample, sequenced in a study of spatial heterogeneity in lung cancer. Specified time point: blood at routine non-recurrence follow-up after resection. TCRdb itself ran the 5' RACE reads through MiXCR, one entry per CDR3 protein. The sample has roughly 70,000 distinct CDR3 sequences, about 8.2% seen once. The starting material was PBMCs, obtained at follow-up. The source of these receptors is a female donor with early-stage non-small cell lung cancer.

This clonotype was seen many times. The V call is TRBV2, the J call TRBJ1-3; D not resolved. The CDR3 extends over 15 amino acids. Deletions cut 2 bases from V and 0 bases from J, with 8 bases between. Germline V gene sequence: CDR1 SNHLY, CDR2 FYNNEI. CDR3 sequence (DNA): TGTGCCAGCAGTGAAAGTCCGAGCTCTGGAAACACCATATATTTT. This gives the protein CASSESPSSGNTIYF.

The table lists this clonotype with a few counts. CDR3 DNA sequence: TGTGCCAGCAGCTTAAATTTTCCTGAGGCCAACGTCCTGACTTTC. Translated, it gives CASSLNFPEANVLTF. This chain links TRBV7-9 with TRBJ2-6, with unresolved D. This CDR3 has 15 residues. Trimming cost V 2 bases and J 6 bases, with 11 bases left between them. Germline V gene lookup returns CDR1 SEHNR and CDR2 FQNEAQ (reference sequence).

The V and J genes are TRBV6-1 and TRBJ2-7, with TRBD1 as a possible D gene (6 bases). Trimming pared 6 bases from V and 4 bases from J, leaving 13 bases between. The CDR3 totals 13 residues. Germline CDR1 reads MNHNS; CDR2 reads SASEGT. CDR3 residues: CASSVMTGYEQYF. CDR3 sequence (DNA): TGTGCCAGCAGCGTAATGACAGGTTACGAGCAGTACTTC.

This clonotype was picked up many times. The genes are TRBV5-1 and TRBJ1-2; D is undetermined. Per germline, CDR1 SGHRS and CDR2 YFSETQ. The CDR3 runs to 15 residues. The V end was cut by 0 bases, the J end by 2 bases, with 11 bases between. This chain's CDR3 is CASSLDPSQNYGYTF. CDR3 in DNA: TGCGCCAGCAGCTTGGATCCCAGCCAAAACTATGGCTACACCTTC.

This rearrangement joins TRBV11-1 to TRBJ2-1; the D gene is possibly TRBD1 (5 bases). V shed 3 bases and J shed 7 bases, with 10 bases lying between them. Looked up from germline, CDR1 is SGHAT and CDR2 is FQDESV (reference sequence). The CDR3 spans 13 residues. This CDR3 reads CASSLYRGNEQFF. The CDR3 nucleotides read TGTGCCAGCAGCTTGTATAGGGGAAATGAGCAGTTCTTC.

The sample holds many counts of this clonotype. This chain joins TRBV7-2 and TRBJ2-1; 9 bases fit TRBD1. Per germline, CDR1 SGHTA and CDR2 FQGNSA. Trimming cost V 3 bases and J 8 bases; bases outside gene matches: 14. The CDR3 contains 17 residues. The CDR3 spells CASSLGPGTGSSHEQFF. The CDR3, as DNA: TGTGCCAGCAGCTTGGGGCCCGGGACAGGGTCGTCCCATGAGCAGTTCTTC. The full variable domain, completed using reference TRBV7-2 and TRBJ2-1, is GAGVSQSPSNKVTEKGKDVELRCDPISGHTALYWYRQSLGQGLEFLIYFQGNSAPDKSGLPSDRFSAERTGGSVSTLTIQRTQQEDSAVYLCASSLGPGTGSSHEQFFGPGTRLTVL.

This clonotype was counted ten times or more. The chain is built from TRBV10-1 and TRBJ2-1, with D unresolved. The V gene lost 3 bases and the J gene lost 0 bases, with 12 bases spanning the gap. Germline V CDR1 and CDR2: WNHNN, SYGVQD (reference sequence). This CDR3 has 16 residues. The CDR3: CASSDGRTSSYNEQFF. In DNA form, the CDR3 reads TGCGCCAGCAGTGATGGACGGACGAGCTCCTACAATGAGCAGTTCTTC.

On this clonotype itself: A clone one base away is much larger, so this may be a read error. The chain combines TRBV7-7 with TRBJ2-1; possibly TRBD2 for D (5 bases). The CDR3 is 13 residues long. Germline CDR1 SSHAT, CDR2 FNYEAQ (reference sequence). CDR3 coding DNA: TGTGCTAGCAGCTCCGGGATCTCCAATGAGCAGTTCTTC. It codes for CASSSGISNEQFF.

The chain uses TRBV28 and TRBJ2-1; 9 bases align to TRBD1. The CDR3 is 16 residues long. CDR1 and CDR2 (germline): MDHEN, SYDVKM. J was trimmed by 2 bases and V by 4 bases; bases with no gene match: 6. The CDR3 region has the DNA TGTGCCAGCAGTTCCGGGACAGGGCAGACCTACAATGAGCAGTTCTTC. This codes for CASSSGTGQTYNEQFF.

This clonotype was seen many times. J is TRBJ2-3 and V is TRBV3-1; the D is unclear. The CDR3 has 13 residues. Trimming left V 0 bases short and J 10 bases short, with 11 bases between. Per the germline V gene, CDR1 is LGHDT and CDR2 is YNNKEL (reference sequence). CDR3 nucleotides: TGTGCCAGCAGCCAAGAAATAAGGGTCGCGCAGTATTTT. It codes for CASSQEIRVAQYF.

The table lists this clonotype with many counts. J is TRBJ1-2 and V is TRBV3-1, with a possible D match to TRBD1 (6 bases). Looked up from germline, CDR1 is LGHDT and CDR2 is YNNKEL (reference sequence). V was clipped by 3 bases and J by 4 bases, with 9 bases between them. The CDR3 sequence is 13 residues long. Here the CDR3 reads CASSQGHFYGYTF. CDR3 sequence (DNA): TGTGCCAGCAGCCAGGGACACTTCTATGGCTACACCTTC.

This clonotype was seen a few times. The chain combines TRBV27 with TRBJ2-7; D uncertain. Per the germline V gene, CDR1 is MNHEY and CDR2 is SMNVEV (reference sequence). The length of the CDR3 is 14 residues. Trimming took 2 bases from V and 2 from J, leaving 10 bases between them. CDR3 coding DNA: TGTGCCAGCAGTTTAAGTTGGCGTGCCTACGAGCAGTACTTC. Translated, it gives CASSLSWRAYEQYF.

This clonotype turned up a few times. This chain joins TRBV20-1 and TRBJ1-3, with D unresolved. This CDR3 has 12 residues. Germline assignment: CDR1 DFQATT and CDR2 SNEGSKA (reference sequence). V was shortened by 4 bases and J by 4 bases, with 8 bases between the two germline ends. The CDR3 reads CSANRRGNTIYF. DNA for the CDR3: TGCAGTGCTAATAGGAGAGGAAACACCATATATTTT.

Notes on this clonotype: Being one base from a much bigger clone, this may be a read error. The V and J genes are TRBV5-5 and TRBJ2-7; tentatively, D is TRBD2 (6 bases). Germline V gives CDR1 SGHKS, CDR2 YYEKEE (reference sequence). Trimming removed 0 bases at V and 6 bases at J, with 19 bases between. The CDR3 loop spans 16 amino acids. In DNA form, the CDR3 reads TGTGCCAGCAGCTTGGTTGTGGGGGACGGGAGAGGCGAGCAGTACTTC. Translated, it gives CASSLVVGDGRGEQYF.

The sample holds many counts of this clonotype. Written as DNA, the CDR3 is TGCGCCAGCAACGGAGGCTCAATCTACAATGAGCAGTTCTTC. It encodes CASNGGSIYNEQFF. This chain connects TRBV10-1 to TRBJ2-1; D perhaps matches TRBD2 (5 bases). Trimming removed 7 bases at V and 3 bases at J, with 13 bases between. This CDR3 has 14 residues. The V gene's germline CDR1 is WNHNN and CDR2 SYGVQD (reference sequence).

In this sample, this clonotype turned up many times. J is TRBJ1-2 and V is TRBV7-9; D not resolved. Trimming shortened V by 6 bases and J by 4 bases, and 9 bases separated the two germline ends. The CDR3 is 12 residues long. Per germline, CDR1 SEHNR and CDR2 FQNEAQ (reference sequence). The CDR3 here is CASRSGVYGYTF. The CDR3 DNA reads TGTGCCAGCAGATCGGGCGTCTATGGCTACACCTTC.

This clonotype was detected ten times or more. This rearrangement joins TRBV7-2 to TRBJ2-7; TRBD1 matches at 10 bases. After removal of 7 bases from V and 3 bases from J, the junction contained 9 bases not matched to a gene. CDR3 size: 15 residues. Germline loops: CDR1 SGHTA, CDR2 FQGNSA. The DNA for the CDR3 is TGTGCCAGCACCTCTTTCCGGGACAGGGGCTACGAGCAGTACTTC. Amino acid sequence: CASTSFRDRGYEQYF.

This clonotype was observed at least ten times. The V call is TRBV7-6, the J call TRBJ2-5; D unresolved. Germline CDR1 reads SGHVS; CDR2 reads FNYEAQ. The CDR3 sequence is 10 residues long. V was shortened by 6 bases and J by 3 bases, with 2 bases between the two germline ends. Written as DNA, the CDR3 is TGTGCCAGCAGTGAAGAGACCCAGTACTTC. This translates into CASSEETQYF.

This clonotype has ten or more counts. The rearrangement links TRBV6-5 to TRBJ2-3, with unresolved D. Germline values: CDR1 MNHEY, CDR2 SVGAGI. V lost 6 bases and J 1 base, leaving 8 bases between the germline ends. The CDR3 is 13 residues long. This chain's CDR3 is CASSPERTDTQYF. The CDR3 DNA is TGTGCCAGCAGCCCGGAGCGCACAGATACGCAGTATTTT.

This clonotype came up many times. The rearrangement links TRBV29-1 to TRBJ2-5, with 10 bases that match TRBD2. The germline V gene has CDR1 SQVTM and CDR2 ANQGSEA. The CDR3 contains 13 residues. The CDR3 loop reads CSDRLAGLETQYF. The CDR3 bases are TGCAGTGATCGACTAGCGGGTTTGGAGACCCAGTACTTC.

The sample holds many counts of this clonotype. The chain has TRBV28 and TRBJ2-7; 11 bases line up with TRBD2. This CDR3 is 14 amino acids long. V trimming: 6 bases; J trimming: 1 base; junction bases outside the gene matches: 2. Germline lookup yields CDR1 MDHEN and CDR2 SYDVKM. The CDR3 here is CASRGTSGSYEQYF. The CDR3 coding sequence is TGTGCCAGCAGGGGGACTAGCGGATCCTACGAGCAGTACTTC. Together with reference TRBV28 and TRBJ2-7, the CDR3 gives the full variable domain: DVKVTQSSRYLVKRTGEKVFLECVQDMDHENMFWYRQDPGLGLRLIYFSYDVKMKEKGDIPEGYSVSREKKERFSLILESASTNQTSMYLCASRGTSGSYEQYFGPGTRLTVT.

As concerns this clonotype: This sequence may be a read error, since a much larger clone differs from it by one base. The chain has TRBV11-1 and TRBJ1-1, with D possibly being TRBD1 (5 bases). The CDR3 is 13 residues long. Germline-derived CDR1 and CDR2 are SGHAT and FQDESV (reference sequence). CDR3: CASSLGGKTEAIF. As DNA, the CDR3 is TGTGCCAGCAGCTTGGGGGGGAAAACTGAAGCTATCTTT. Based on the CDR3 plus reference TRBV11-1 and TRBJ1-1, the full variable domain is EAEVAQSPRYKITEKSQAVAFWCDPISGHATLYWYRQILGQGPELLVQFQDESVVDDSQLPKDRFSAERLKGVDSTLKIQPAELGDSAMYLCASSLGGKTEAIFGQGTRLTVV.

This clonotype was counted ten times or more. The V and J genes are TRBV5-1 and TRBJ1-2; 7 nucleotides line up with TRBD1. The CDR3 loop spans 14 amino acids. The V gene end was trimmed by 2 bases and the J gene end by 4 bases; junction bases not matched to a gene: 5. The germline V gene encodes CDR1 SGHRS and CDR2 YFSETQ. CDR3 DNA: TGCGCCAGCAGCTTCTCGGACAGGATCTATGGCTACACCTTC. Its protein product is CASSFSDRIYGYTF.

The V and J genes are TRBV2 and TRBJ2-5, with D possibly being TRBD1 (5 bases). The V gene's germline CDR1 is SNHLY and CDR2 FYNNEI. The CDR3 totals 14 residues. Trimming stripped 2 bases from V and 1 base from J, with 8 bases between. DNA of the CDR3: TGTGCCAGCAGTGAAATAAGGGGCCAAGAGACCCAGTACTTC. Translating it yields CASSEIRGQETQYF.

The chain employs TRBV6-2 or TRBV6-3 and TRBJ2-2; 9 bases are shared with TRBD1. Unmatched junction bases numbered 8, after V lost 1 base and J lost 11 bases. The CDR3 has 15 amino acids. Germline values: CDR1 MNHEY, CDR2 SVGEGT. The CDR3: CASSYLGTGIIELFF. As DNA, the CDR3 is TGTGCCAGCAGTTACTTAGGGACAGGGATCATAGAGCTGTTTTTT.

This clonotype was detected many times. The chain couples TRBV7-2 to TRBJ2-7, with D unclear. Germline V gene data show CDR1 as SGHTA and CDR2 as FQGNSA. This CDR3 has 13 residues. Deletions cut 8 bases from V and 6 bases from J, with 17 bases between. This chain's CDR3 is CASARQARAEQYF. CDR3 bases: TGTGCCAGCGCTAGGCAGGCTAGGGCCGAGCAGTACTTC.

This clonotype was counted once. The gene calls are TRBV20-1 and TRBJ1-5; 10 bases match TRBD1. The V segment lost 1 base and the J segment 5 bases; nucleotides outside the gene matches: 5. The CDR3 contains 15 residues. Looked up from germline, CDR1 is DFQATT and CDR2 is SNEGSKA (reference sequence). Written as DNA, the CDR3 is TGCAGTGCTAGAGGCCGAGACAGGGGGCATCAGCCCCAGCATTTT. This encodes CSARGRDRGHQPQHF.

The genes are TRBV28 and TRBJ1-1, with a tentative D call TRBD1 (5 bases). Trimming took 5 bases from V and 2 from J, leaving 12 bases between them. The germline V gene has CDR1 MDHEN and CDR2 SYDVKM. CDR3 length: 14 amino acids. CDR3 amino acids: CASSVLRVNTEAFF. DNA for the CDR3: TGTGCCAGCAGTGTCCTCAGGGTCAACACTGAAGCTTTCTTT.

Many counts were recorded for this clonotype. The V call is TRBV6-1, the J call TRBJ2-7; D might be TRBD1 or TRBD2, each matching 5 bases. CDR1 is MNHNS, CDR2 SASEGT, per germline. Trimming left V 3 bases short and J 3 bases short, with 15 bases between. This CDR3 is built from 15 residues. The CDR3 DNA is TGTGCCAGCAGTGACCCGCCGAGGGGAGACTACGAGCAGTACTTC. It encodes CASSDPPRGDYEQYF.

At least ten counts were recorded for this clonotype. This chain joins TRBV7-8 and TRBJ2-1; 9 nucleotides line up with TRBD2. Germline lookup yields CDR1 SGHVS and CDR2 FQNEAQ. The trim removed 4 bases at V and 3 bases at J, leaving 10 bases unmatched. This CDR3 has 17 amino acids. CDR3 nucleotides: TGTGCCAGCAGCTCAATTCCTAGCGGGGCGGACTACAATGAGCAGTTCTTC. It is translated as CASSSIPSGADYNEQFF. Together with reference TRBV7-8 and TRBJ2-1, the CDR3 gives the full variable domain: GAGVSQSPRYKVAKRGQDVALRCDPISGHVSLFWYQQALGQGPEFLTYFQNEAQLDKSGLPSDRFFAERPEGSVSTLKIQRTQQEDSAVYLCASSSIPSGADYNEQFFGPGTRLTVL.

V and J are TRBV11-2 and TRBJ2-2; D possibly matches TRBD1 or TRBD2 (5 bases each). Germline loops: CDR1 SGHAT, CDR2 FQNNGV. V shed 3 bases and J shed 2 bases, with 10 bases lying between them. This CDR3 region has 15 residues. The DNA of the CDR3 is TGTGCCAGCAGCTTTCGGGGACCAAACACCGGGGAGCTGTTTTTT. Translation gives CASSFRGPNTGELFF.

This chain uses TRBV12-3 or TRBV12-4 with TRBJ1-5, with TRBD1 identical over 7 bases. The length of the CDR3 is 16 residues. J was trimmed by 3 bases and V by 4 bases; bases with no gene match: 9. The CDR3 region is CASSSPGTAFNQPQHF. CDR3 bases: TGTGCCAGCAGTTCCCCTGGGACAGCCTTCAATCAGCCCCAGCATTTT.